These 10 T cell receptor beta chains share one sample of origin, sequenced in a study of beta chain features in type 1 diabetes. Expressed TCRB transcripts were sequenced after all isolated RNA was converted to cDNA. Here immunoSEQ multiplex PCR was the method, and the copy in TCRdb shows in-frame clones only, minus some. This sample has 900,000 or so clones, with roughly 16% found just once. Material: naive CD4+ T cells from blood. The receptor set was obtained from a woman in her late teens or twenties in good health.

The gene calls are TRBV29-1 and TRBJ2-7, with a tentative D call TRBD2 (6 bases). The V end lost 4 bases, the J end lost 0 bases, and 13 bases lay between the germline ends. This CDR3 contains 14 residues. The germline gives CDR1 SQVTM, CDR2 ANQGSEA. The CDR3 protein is CSVVLGLSSYEQYF. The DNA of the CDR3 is TGCAGCGTTGTCTTGGGACTGAGCTCCTACGAGCAGTACTTC.

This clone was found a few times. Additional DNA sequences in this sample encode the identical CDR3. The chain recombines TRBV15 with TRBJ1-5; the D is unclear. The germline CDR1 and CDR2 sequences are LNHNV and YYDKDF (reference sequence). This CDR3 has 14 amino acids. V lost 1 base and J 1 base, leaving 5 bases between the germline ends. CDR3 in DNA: TGTGCCACCAGCAGAGGAGGGAGCAATCAGCCCCAGCATTTT. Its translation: CATSRGGSNQPQHF.

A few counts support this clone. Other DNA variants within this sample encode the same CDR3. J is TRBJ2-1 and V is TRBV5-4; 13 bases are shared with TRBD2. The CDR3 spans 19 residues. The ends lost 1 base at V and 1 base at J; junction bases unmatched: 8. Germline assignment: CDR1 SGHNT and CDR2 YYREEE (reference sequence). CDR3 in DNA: TGTGCCAGCAGCTTGAAAAGGACTAGCGGGAGTAGTTCCTACAATGAGCAGTTCTTC. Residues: CASSLKRTSGSSSYNEQFF.

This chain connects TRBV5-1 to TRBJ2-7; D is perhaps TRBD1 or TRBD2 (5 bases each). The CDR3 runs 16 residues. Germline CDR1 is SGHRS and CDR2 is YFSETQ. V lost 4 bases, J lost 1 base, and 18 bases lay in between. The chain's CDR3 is CASSPTGTSLSYEQYF. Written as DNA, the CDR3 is TGCGCCAGCAGCCCGACCGGGACCTCACTATCCTACGAGCAGTACTTC.

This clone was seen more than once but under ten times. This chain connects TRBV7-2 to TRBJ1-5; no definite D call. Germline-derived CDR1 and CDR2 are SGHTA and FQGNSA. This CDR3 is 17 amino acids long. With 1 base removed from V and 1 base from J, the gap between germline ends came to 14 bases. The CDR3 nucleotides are TGTGCCAGCAGCTTAGTGGCCCTCGGTGGGAGCAATCAGCCCCAGCATTTT. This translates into CASSLVALGGSNQPQHF.

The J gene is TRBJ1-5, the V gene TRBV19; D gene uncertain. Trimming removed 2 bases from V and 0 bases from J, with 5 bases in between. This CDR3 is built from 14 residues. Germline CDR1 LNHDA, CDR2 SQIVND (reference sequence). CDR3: CASSIKNSNQPQHF. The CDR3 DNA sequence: TGTGCCAGTAGTATAAAAAATAGCAATCAGCCCCAGCATTTT. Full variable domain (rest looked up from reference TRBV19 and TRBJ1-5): DGGITQSPKYLFRKEGQNVTLSCEQNLNHDAMYWYRQDPGQGLRLIYYSQIVNDFQKGDIAEGYSVSREKKESFPLTVTSAQKNPTAFYLCASSIKNSNQPQHFGDGTRLSIL.

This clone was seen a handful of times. The CDR3 DNA follows: TGTGCCAGCAGTTTAGGGTCTAGCGGGAACAATGAGCAGTTCTTC. Residues: CASSLGSSGNNEQFF. The chain couples TRBV27 to TRBJ2-1, with 9 bases matching TRBD2. Per the germline V gene, CDR1 is MNHEY and CDR2 is SMNVEV (reference sequence). This CDR3 is 15 amino acids long. Losses at the gene ends were 2 bases for V and 5 bases for J; bases not matched to a gene: 4.

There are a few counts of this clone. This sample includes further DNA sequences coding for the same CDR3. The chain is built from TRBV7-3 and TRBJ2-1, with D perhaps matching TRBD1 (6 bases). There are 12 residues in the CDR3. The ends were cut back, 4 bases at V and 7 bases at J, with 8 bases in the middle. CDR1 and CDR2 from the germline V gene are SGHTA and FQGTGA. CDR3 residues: CASSSQGNEQFF. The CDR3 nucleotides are TGTGCCAGCAGCTCGCAGGGGAATGAGCAGTTCTTC.

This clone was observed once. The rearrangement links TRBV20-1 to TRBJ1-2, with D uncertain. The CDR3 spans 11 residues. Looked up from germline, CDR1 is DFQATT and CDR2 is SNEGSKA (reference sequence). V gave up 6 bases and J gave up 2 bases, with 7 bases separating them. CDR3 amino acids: CSADPNYGYTF. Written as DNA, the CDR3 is TGCAGTGCCGACCCAAACTATGGCTACACCTTC.

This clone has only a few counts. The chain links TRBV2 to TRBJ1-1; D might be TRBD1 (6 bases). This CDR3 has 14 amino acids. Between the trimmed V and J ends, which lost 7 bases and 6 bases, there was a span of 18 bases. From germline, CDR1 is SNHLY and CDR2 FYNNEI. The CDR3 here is CASKGDRSLPEAFF. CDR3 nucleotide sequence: TGTGCCAGCAAGGGAGACAGGAGTCTGCCTGAAGCTTTCTTT. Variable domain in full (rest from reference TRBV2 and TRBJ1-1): EPEVTQTPSHQVTQMGQEVILRCVPISNHLYFYWYRQILGQKVEFLVSFYNNEISEKSEIFDDQFSVERPDGSNFTLKIRSTKLEDSAMYFCASKGDRSLPEAFFGQGTRLTVV.